The subject of this entry is one T cell receptor beta chain. What antigen it recognizes has not been identified. The record has no base qualities; no much larger clone is one base away. The data derive from a study of blood T cell repertoires in COVID-19 (dated by TCRdb to between 2020 and 2021). At the level of the whole study: Samples from collaborators originated in the United States, Italy and Spain and spanned both the acute and convalescent phases of COVID-19. The samples were drawn from two sources: the first 160 participants of the ongoing ImmuneRACE study, and over 950 subjects contributed by 6 global collaborators. Where available, HLA class I and class II types were taken from metadata supplied by the sample provider and were not determined by assay-based typing. The material from the prospective study consisted of cDNA or gDNA derived from T cells, B-cell-depleted T cells, or PBMCs. A de-identified subject ID, COVID-19 status, age in years and sex were almost always included in the sample metadata. Deeply sampled blood TCRbeta repertoires from subjects exposed to, actively infected with, or recovered from COVID-19 were included in the dataset. A freely available public database, intended as a resource for researchers studying the immune response to SARS-CoV-2, is where the repertoires were released. What the research found in general, with its limitations: The amount of clinical and demographic metadata varied by source and participant and was provided uncurated.

Samples from volunteer blood donors who had recovered from COVID-19 were contributed by a second Seattle source. The collaborating institutions used their own protocols to collect whole blood in K2EDTA tubes. For TCRbeta analysis, collaborator samples were shipped as frozen whole blood, as isolated PBMCs, or as DNA extracted from either sample type. The immunoSEQ Assay, a bias-controlled multiplex PCR, was used to amplify TCRbeta CDR3 regions from genomic DNA. Per the source publication's procedure: Within the assay, amplification of reference gene primers was used to estimate how many nucleated cells each sample contained. Sequence reads were collapsed and filtered to measure the absolute abundance of every unique TCRbeta CDR3 rearrangement. For each sample, productive Simpson clonality was calculated as the square root of Simpson's diversity index over productive rearrangements. TCRdb took over this immuneACCESS table, retaining in-frame rearrangements with V and J assigned. Such tables are incomplete; in checked studies, under half of the missing clones stem from an unresolved V gene, and the remainder is unexplained. Clone size and V and J calls were adopted from that table, with D and trimming inferred from the DNA. The sample has 130,000 or so clones on record, approximately 83% of them singletons. The ten largest make up about 16% of the sample.

The clonotype comes from a woman between 50 and 59 years old who had recovered from COVID-19. The sample taken for sequencing was peripheral blood.

The nucleotide sequence is given as TGTGCCAGCAGCTTAGGTAGCGGGAGGTTGAGCTCCTACGAGCAGTACTTC. Translation gives CASSLGSGRLSSYEQYF. The chain links TRBV5-6 with TRBJ2-7; the junction holds 10 bases that match TRBD2. For this chain, trimming is 2 bases at the V end and 0 bases at the J end, and the number of junction bases without a gene match is 8. From the germline V gene, CDR1 is SGHDT and CDR2 is YYEEEE. The CDR3 sequence holds 17 residues, the cysteine and phenylalanine included. Solely the CDR3 DNA is kept, with 51 bases framed from the first base. The variable domain in full, with residues beyond the CDR3 obtained from the reference TRBV5-6 and TRBJ2-7 genes, is DAGVTQSPTHLIKTRGQQVTLRCSPKSGHDTVSWYQQALGQGPQFIFQYYEEEERQRGNFPDRFSGHQFPNYSSELNVNALLLGDSALYLCASSLGSGRLSSYEQYFGPGTRLTVT.